The clone carrying this T cell receptor (beta chain) has only a few counts. Its specificity is unknown. This sample is drawn from a study of cytomegalovirus exposure and HLA in healthy donors. Findings and limits, study-wide: Under in vitro conditions, a few CMV-associated chains were confirmed as specific for CMV antigens. Most TCR sequences were uncommon, yet certain public TCRs appeared in many donors. One later analysis, an examination of the 120 validation repertoires, found that first-cohort TCR clusters tended to co-occur in them.

Trimming left V 10 bases short and J 2 bases short, with 11 bases between. CDR3 size: 12 residues. From germline, CDR1 is ENHRY and CDR2 SYGVKD. Generated by immunoSEQ multiplex PCR, the TCRdb table keeps only in-frame clones and is missing some. The table records approximately 220,000 clones, around four fifths of them present only once. The sequenced sample was PBMCs. This chain joins TRBV10-3 and TRBJ1-2; unclear D gene. This TCR was sampled from a woman aged 25 to 39 in good health and CMV-seropositive. CDR3 loop: CATRPANYGYTF. In nucleotides, the CDR3 is TGTGCCACGCGGCCCGCAAACTATGGCTACACCTTC.